The clone carrying this T cell receptor beta chain was recorded once. The source of the sample is a study of T cell changes during pregnancy in multiple sclerosis. Germline V gene lookup returns CDR1 MDHEN and CDR2 SYDVKM. The CDR3 is 16 amino acids. Trimming cost V 3 bases and J 5 bases, with 14 bases left between them. TCRdb's table, derived via immunoSEQ multiplex PCR, lists solely in-frame clones and lacks some. Of 65,000 to 90,000 clones in the sample, about 91% were seen once. The origin of this receptor is a female donor in good health, serving as a control in a pregnancy study. Some clones in this sample may be carry-over from other donors' samples. The material was PBMCs, obtained in the first trimester of pregnancy. The chain is built from TRBV28 and TRBJ1-6, with D perhaps TRBD1 (6 bases). The CDR3 DNA is TGTGCCAGCAGTTTTTTGGGGGCGCCCAATAATTCACCCCTCCACTTT. Amino acid sequence: CASSFLGAPNNSPLHF.